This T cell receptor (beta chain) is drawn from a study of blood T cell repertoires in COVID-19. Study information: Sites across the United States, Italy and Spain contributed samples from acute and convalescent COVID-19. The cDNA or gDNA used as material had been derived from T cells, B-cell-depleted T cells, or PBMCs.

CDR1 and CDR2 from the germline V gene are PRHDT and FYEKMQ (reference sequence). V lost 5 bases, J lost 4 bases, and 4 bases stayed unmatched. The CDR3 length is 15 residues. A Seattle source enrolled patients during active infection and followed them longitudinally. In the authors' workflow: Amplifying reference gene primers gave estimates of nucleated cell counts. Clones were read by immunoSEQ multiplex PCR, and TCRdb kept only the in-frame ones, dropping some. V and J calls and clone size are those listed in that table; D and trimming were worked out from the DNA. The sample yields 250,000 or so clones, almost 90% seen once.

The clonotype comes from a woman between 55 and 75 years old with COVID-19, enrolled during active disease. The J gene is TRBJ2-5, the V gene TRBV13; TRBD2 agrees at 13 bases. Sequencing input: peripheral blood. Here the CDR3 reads CASSPGLAGAETQYF. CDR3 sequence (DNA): TGTGCCAGCAGCCCCGGACTAGCGGGGGCAGAGACCCAGTACTTC. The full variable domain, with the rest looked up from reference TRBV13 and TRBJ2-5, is AAGVIQSPRHLIKEKRETATLKCYPIPRHDTVYWYQQGPGQDPQFLISFYEKMQSDKGSIPDRFSAQQFSDYHSELNMSSLELGDSALYFCASSPGLAGAETQYFGPGTRLLVL.